Below, one T cell receptor (beta chain) is given with its context. The antigen is undetermined. The source of the sample is a study of monozygotic twins with inflammatory bowel disease. Study findings and constraints: T cell subtypes were not distinguishable in this analysis.

Blood was drawn at about 2.6 ml per donor. Blood samples, whole and unsorted for T cells, yielded the isolated total RNA. The CDR3 has 15 residues. Germline CDR1 is LGHDT and CDR2 is YNNKEL (reference sequence). Samples each yielded cDNA through eight separate reactions. Reanalyzing the 5' RACE reads, TCRdb keeps one entry per CDR3 protein, without DNA. The sample's table shows 400,000 to 500,000 distinct CDR3 sequences. This clonotype originated in a human donor with ulcerative colitis or Crohn's disease, or a healthy co-twin of an affected twin (not recorded which). The material sequenced was blood. This chain links TRBV3-1 with TRBJ2-4; the D call from TCRdb, TRBD2, cannot be confirmed without DNA. CDR3 region: CASSHARTTRNIQYF.